The 9 T cell receptor beta chains presented below share a single source sample, sequenced in a study of T cell responses to AZD1222 COVID-19 vaccine (dated by TCRdb to about 2021). Library preparation used the immunoSEQ multiplex PCR assay. TCRdb obtained this table from immuneACCESS and retained in-frame rearrangements with V and J assigned. These tables miss some clones; where compared with another copy, unresolved V genes account for less than half of the shortfall, and the remainder is unexplained. In all, the sample holds about 140,000 clones, and about nine tenths of those were seen once. Together, the top ten hold 5% to 6.5% of the sample. Interpreted using the paper, the time point label stands for: about 28 days (+/-7) after the second vaccine dose. The sample in question was peripheral blood, obtained 28 days after the second AZD1222 dose. These receptors all stem from an adult who received the AZD1222 COVID-19 vaccine.

This rearrangement joins TRBV28 to TRBJ1-2; 10 bases are shared with TRBD1. The CDR3 is made up of 12 amino acids. The V and J ends lost 10 bases and 8 bases, in that order; junction bases with no gene match: 7. The germline CDR1 and CDR2 sequences are MDHEN and SYDVKM. The CDR3 region is CATRQGAGGYTF. CDR3 nucleotides: TGTGCCACCCGACAGGGGGCGGGGGGCTACACCTTC.

The rearrangement uses TRBV24-1 and TRBJ1-5; 7 bases agree with TRBD1. Germline V gene lookup returns CDR1 KGHDR and CDR2 SFDVKD. The junction had 12 bases not matched to a gene; V was cut back by 7 bases and J by 1 base. CDR3 length: 17 amino acids. The CDR3 DNA sequence: TGTGCCACCAGAAGACAGGGATCGAGTAGGAGCAATCAGCCCCAGCATTTT. Its translation: CATRRQGSSRSNQPQHF.

A few counts support this clone. V is TRBV7-9 and J is TRBJ2-3, with TRBD2 matching 11 bases. Trimming cost V 6 bases and J 4 bases; bases outside gene matches: 15. CDR3 length: 18 amino acids. Germline CDR1 is SEHNR and CDR2 is FQNEAQ (reference sequence). The CDR3 bases are TGTGCCAGCAGTCTTGGGACTAGCGGTTTGTTGGGGGCAGATACGCAGTATTTT. It codes for CASSLGTSGLLGADTQYF.

The chain is built from TRBV6-1 and TRBJ1-3; 7 bases are shared with TRBD1. Trimming cost V 3 bases and J 1 base; bases outside gene matches: 12. Per germline, CDR1 MNHNS and CDR2 SASEGT. CDR3 size: 18 residues. CDR3 nucleotide sequence: TGTGCCAGCAGTGAGTTTATCGGACAGGAAGGTTCTGGAAACACCATATATTTT. Translation gives CASSEFIGQEGSGNTIYF.

The chain carries TRBV7-9 and TRBJ1-1, with D uncertain. The CDR3 has 14 amino acids. From germline, CDR1 is SEHNR and CDR2 FQNEAQ (reference sequence). The ends were cut back, 5 bases at V and 0 bases at J, with 10 bases in the middle. CDR3 sequence: CASSPGSMNTEAFF. In nucleotides, the CDR3 is TGTGCCAGCAGCCCTGGGTCGATGAACACTGAAGCTTTCTTT.

The chain recombines TRBV7-2 with TRBJ1-2; 7 nucleotides align to TRBD1. Trimming took 1 base from V and 2 from J; bases not matched to a gene: 10. This CDR3 has 17 amino acids. From germline, CDR1 is SGHTA and CDR2 FQGNSA. The CDR3 region is CASSLDQGGGRNYGYTF. The CDR3, as DNA: TGTGCCAGCAGCTTAGATCAGGGGGGTGGCAGAAACTATGGCTACACCTTC.

The chain has TRBV21-1 and TRBJ2-4; the table's TRBD2 call for D was not verified on the DNA. TRBV21-1 is reported as a pseudogene. The CDR3 contains 17 residues. The CDR3 spells CASSKLFLAGERAIQYF. CDR3 nucleotide sequence: TGTGCCAGCAGCAAACTGTTCCTAGCGGGAGAGCGTGCCATTCAGTACTTC.

The genes are TRBV6-5 and TRBJ1-2; TRBD1 matches at 7 bases. The CDR3 runs 15 residues. Germline assignment: CDR1 MNHEY and CDR2 SVGAGI. Germline trimming cut 4 bases from V and 8 bases from J; bases unmatched to any gene: 13. The CDR3 DNA reads as TGTGCCAGCAGTTCCCCCCGTGAGGGGGCAGGAGGCTACACCTTC. It translates to CASSSPREGAGGYTF.

V and J are TRBV7-8 and TRBJ1-1; the match to TRBD1 covers 11 bases. The CDR3 extends over 16 amino acids. Looked up from germline, CDR1 is SGHVS and CDR2 is FQNEAQ. V shed 2 bases and J 5 bases; nucleotides not matched to a gene: 7. DNA for the CDR3: TGTGCCAGCAGCTTATTAGGACAGGGGGCGCGGACTGAAGCTTTCTTT. Protein: CASSLLGQGARTEAFF.